This T cell receptor (beta chain) stems from a study of cytomegalovirus exposure and HLA in healthy donors. The study's findings and limits: As a later analysis showed, several of the most significant clusters appeared to be linked to common viral pathogens. A later analysis showed that HLA-associated TCR beta chains had undergone more clonal expansion than equally common others.

This PCR relied on a set of 60 Vbeta primers and 13 Jbeta primers. Method: immunoSEQ multiplex PCR; TCRdb's copy keeps in-frame clones and lacks some. The table includes about 120,000 clones, under 90% detected once. The length of the CDR3 is 15 residues. Per germline, CDR1 ENHRY and CDR2 SYGVKD. V lost 3 bases and J lost 6; bases outside the gene matches: 2. Note on this clone: Its antigen remains unidentified.

The chain carries TRBV10-3 and TRBJ2-2, with 12 bases aligning to TRBD2. The source is a woman aged 40 to 49 in good health and CMV-seronegative. Sequenced material: PBMCs. The CDR3 spells CAISERLAGAGELFF. In nucleotides, the CDR3 is TGTGCCATCAGTGAACGACTAGCGGGGGCCGGGGAGCTGTTTTTT.